Listed here are 30 T cell receptor beta chains from one sample, sequenced in a study of CD8 T cells in Susac syndrome. RNA in amounts of about 0.5 to 1 ug was reverse transcribed with random hexamers. TCRdb processed the immunoSEQ multiplex PCR reads anew with MiXCR; each CDR3 protein has one entry. Of under 300,000 distinct CDR3 sequences listed, about 95% are singletons. Sequencing input: CD4+ T cells from PBMCs. The receptors were sampled from a human donor with Susac syndrome.

The chain links TRBV5-1 to TRBJ1-3; tentatively, D is TRBD1 (6 bases). The germline V and J ends were trimmed by 4 bases and 2 bases, with 13 bases remaining between them. Germline loops: CDR1 SGHRS, CDR2 YFSETQ. The CDR3 contains 15 residues. The CDR3 region is CASSTKQGPGNTIYF. Here the CDR3 DNA reads TGCGCCAGCAGCACGAAACAGGGTCCTGGAAACACCATATATTTT.

This chain uses TRBV5-6 with TRBJ1-5; D is unresolved. Germline CDR1 reads SGHDT; CDR2 reads YYEEEE. Trimming took 3 bases from V and 5 from J, leaving 18 bases between them. The CDR3 is 16 amino acids. CDR3 residues: CASSSRGRLGHQPQHF. In DNA form, the CDR3 reads TGTGCCAGCAGCTCCAGAGGGCGGCTAGGCCATCAGCCCCAGCATTTT.

The chain combines TRBV12-3 or TRBV12-4 with TRBJ2-4; the D is unclear. V dropped 6 bases and J dropped 1 base, with 13 bases sitting between them. CDR3 length: 15 amino acids. The DNA for the CDR3 is TGTGCCAGCAGCAGTACCCGTGGGGCCAAAAACATTCAGTACTTC. Translation: CASSSTRGAKNIQYF.

The chain links TRBV2 to TRBJ2-1; TRBD2 aligns across 8 bases. The CDR3 loop spans 12 amino acids. Unmatched junction bases numbered 7, after V lost 10 bases and J lost 8 bases. The germline V gene has CDR1 SNHLY and CDR2 FYNNEI. The CDR3 DNA reads TGTGCCACCGGGACTAGGAGGTATGAGCAGTTCTTC. Translating gives CATGTRRYEQFF.

The chain recombines TRBV29-1 with TRBJ1-1; D gene unclear. This CDR3 is built from 11 residues. Germline V gene data show CDR1 as SQVTM and CDR2 as ANQGSEA. V dropped 3 bases and J dropped 3 bases, with 5 bases sitting between them. CDR3 DNA sequence: TGCAGCGTTGACAGGCACACTGAAGCTTTCTTT. Residues: CSVDRHTEAFF.

The V call is TRBV15, the J call TRBJ2-1; D is unclear. The ends were cut back, 3 bases at V and 5 bases at J, with 5 bases in the middle. The CDR3 contains 12 residues. The germline V gene encodes CDR1 LNHNV and CDR2 YYDKDF (reference sequence). The chain's CDR3 is CATSRRHNEQFF. In DNA form, the CDR3 reads TGTGCCACCAGCAGGCGCCACAATGAGCAGTTCTTC.

This sequence joins TRBV7-9 and TRBJ1-1; the match to TRBD1 covers 8 bases. CDR1 and CDR2 (germline): SEHNR, FQNEAQ (reference sequence). The CDR3 has 15 amino acids. J gave up 4 bases and V 5 bases, and 9 bases lay outside the gene matches. In nucleotides, the CDR3 is TGTGCCAGCAGCATAACAGGGGGTGGGCGCACTGAAGCTTTCTTT. Protein sequence: CASSITGGGRTEAFF.

The chain links TRBV7-9 to TRBJ2-7; possibly TRBD1 or TRBD2 for D (6 bases each). CDR1 and CDR2 (germline): SEHNR, FQNEAQ (reference sequence). Trimming stripped 3 bases from V and 6 bases from J, with 12 bases between. The CDR3 length is 13 residues. The DNA for the CDR3 is TGTGCCAGCAGCTTCATGGAGGGGGGCGAGCAGTACTTC. This translates into CASSFMEGGEQYF.

V gene TRBV3-1 combines with J gene TRBJ2-7; D gene ambiguous. This CDR3 spans 13 amino acids. V shed 2 bases and J shed 2 bases, with 7 bases lying between them. Germline V gene sequence: CDR1 LGHDT, CDR2 YNNKEL (reference sequence). The CDR3, as DNA: TGTGCCAGCAGCCAAATGGGGACCTACGAGCAGTACTTC. This translates into CASSQMGTYEQYF.

The genes are TRBV15 and TRBJ2-5; D is undetermined. V was cut by 0 bases and J by 5 bases, with 7 bases left in between. This CDR3 is 13 amino acids long. Germline values: CDR1 LNHNV, CDR2 YYDKDF (reference sequence). CDR3 sequence reads: CATSRDSVETQYF. The DNA for the CDR3 is TGTGCCACCAGCAGAGACAGCGTTGAGACCCAGTACTTC.

V is TRBV28 and J is TRBJ2-6; D call uncertain. Germline loops: CDR1 MDHEN, CDR2 SYDVKM. V was cut by 6 bases and J by 7 bases, with 7 bases left in between. The CDR3 extends over 12 amino acids. For the CDR3, the DNA is TGTGCCAGCAGGGTAGGAGCCAACGTCCTGACTTTC. Its protein is CASRVGANVLTF.

V gene TRBV29-1 combines with J gene TRBJ1-1, with D unclear. V was clipped by 7 bases and J by 1 base, with 10 bases between them. CDR1 and CDR2 from the germline V gene are SQVTM and ANQGSEA. This CDR3 has 12 residues. The DNA for the CDR3 is TGCAGCGCGCAGACATCGAACACTGAAGCTTTCTTT. Its translation: CSAQTSNTEAFF.

The chain recombines TRBV29-1 with TRBJ2-1, with D unclear. The CDR3 has 11 amino acids. The V gene's germline CDR1 is SQVTM and CDR2 ANQGSEA. V lost 6 bases to trimming and J lost 5 bases, with 8 bases between them. In nucleotides, the CDR3 is TGCAGCGTCGGGTCGAACAATGAGCAGTTCTTC. The encoded protein is CSVGSNNEQFF.

This chain connects TRBV7-9 to TRBJ2-5, with D possibly being TRBD2 (5 bases). CDR3 length: 14 amino acids. The germline CDR1 and CDR2 sequences are SEHNR and FQNEAQ (reference sequence). V lost 5 bases and J lost 5, with 15 bases in between. The CDR3 region is CASSHRLGGETQYF. The CDR3 DNA reads as TGTGCCAGCAGCCACCGACTGGGCGGGGAGACCCAGTACTTC.

The V call is TRBV14, the J call TRBJ2-2, with a tentative D call TRBD2 (5 bases). The CDR3 runs to 15 residues. Germline V gene lookup returns CDR1 SGHDN and CDR2 FVKESK. V was cut by 1 base and J by 6 bases, with 12 bases left in between. CDR3 in DNA: TGTGCCAGCAGCCAAGTTGCTAGCTTGGCCGGGGAGCTGTTTTTT. As protein: CASSQVASLAGELFF.

V usage is TRBV24-1 and J usage is TRBJ2-5; possible D gene TRBD2, 6 bases. V dropped 2 bases and J dropped 5 bases, with 11 bases sitting between them. CDR3 length equals 14 residues. The germline V gene has CDR1 KGHDR and CDR2 SFDVKD. The DNA of the CDR3 is TGTGCCACCAGTGATTCGGGAGTTTGGGAGACCCAGTACTTC. Amino acids: CATSDSGVWETQYF.

The rearrangement uses TRBV29-1 and TRBJ2-1; D is ambiguous. This CDR3 is 10 amino acids long. V was cut by 4 bases and J by 8 bases, with 6 bases left in between. Germline V lookup: CDR1 SQVTM, CDR2 ANQGSEA. CDR3 in amino acids: CSVGEYEQFF. The DNA for the CDR3 is TGCAGCGTTGGAGAGTATGAGCAGTTCTTC.

V usage is TRBV3-1 and J usage is TRBJ2-5; D is undetermined. This CDR3 has 12 amino acids. Trimming took off 1 base at V and 6 bases at J, with 6 bases between the two ends. The germline V gene encodes CDR1 LGHDT and CDR2 YNNKEL (reference sequence). This CDR3 reads CASSQVQQTQYF. CDR3 bases: TGTGCCAGCAGCCAAGTACAGCAGACCCAGTACTTC.

This chain joins TRBV9 and TRBJ2-1; 12 bases are shared with TRBD2. Germline values: CDR1 SGDLS, CDR2 YYNGEE. The CDR3 totals 16 residues. Germline trimming cut 3 bases from V and 5 bases from J; bases unmatched to any gene: 6. CDR3 sequence (DNA): TGTGCCAGCAGCGGACTAGCGGGAGAACTCCACAATGAGCAGTTCTTC. Amino acid sequence: CASSGLAGELHNEQFF.

The V call is TRBV20-1, the J call TRBJ1-2; 10 bases are shared with TRBD1. CDR3 length: 13 amino acids. Losses at the gene ends were 3 bases for V and 5 bases for J; bases not matched to a gene: 3. CDR1 and CDR2 (germline): DFQATT, SNEGSKA (reference sequence). The CDR3 sequence is CSASPGQGYGYTF. DNA of the CDR3: TGCAGTGCTAGCCCGGGACAGGGGTATGGCTACACCTTC.

The rearrangement joins TRBV27 to TRBJ2-6; D is unclear. This CDR3 region has 16 residues. V lost 5 bases and J 3 bases, leaving 14 bases between the germline ends. Germline CDR1 and CDR2: MNHEY and SMNVEV (reference sequence). The CDR3 sequence: CASSHADTNGANVLTF. The CDR3 DNA sequence: TGTGCCAGCAGTCATGCAGACACCAATGGGGCCAACGTCCTGACTTTC.

J is TRBJ1-5 and V is TRBV12-3 or TRBV12-4; TRBD1 is a possible D gene (6 bases). The CDR3 runs 16 residues. Trimming cost V 6 bases and J 0 bases, with 15 bases left between them. CDR3 DNA sequence: TGTGCCAGCAGAACCGGACAGATTTATAGCAATCAGCCCCAGCATTTT. It is translated as CASRTGQIYSNQPQHF.

The chain joins TRBV20-1 to TRBJ2-1, with 9 nucleotides matching TRBD2. The CDR3 is made up of 17 amino acids. Per the germline V gene, CDR1 is DFQATT and CDR2 is SNEGSKA (reference sequence). J lost 3 bases, V lost 3 bases, and 12 bases had no gene match. CDR3 DNA: TGCAGTGCTAGCGACCCCTCGAGCGGGAGGCTCTACAATGAGCAGTTCTTC. Its translation is CSASDPSSGRLYNEQFF.

The gene calls are TRBV25-1 and TRBJ2-5, with TRBD2 identical over 8 bases. This CDR3 contains 13 residues. V was pared by 7 bases and J by 5 bases, with 6 bases of the junction left unmatched. Per germline, CDR1 MGHDK and CDR2 SYGVNS. The DNA of the CDR3 is TGTGCCAGCACGGGCGGGAGGCTGGAGACCCAGTACTTC. It codes for CASTGGRLETQYF.

The chain couples TRBV28 to TRBJ1-2, with D hard to call. Germline lookup yields CDR1 MDHEN and CDR2 SYDVKM. The CDR3 loop spans 14 amino acids. V was clipped by 3 bases and J by 7 bases, with 15 bases between them. CDR3 DNA: TGTGCCAGCAGTTTGGGCAAGGATTGGTTTGGCTACACCTTC. It specifies CASSLGKDWFGYTF.

The J gene is TRBJ2-1, the V gene TRBV20-1, with 9 bases aligning to TRBD2. The CDR3 totals 15 residues. The germline CDR1 and CDR2 sequences are DFQATT and SNEGSKA (reference sequence). V was clipped by 5 bases and J by 9 bases; unmatched bases: 14. The CDR3 DNA sequence: TGCAGTGCTCCCGGCCGGGCGGGAGGGCCTCTTGAGCAGTTCTTC. Translation gives CSAPGRAGGPLEQFF.

The V and J genes are TRBV20-1 and TRBJ2-5; D not resolved. Trimming left V 5 bases short and J 1 base short, with 17 bases between. Germline-derived CDR1 and CDR2 are DFQATT and SNEGSKA (reference sequence). The CDR3 spans 15 residues. The CDR3 DNA follows: TGCAGTGCTCCCCGACGGTTTTTGGGCCAAGAGACCCAGTACTTC. Protein sequence: CSAPRRFLGQETQYF.

This chain joins TRBV3-1 and TRBJ2-3; D not resolved. V was cut by 5 bases and J by 4 bases, with 7 bases left in between. CDR3 length: 12 amino acids. The germline CDR1 and CDR2 sequences are LGHDT and YNNKEL (reference sequence). CDR3 sequence: CASSSAADTQYF. In DNA, the CDR3 is TGTGCCAGCAGCTCCGCGGCAGATACGCAGTATTTT.

V and J are TRBV12-3 or TRBV12-4 and TRBJ2-5, with 10 bases fitting TRBD2. The CDR3 spans 17 residues. V gave up 1 base and J gave up 4 bases; unmatched junction bases: 9. The CDR3 DNA reads TGTGCCAGCAGTTTAGGTCGGCTAGCGGGAGAGGGAGAGACCCAGTACTTC. Translated: CASSLGRLAGEGETQYF.

Note on this clonotype: At one boundary the junction diverges from the germline segment, which might be a read error. The chain is built from TRBV3-1 and TRBJ2-1; 7 bases align to TRBD1. This CDR3 spans 13 amino acids. The V gene's germline CDR1 is LGHDT and CDR2 YNNKEL (reference sequence). The CDR3 nucleotides read TGTGCCAGCAGCCAAGTTATTGGGACAGAGTCCGTCTTC. Encoded protein: CASSQVIGTESVF.